These T cell receptor beta chains were read from a single sample in a study of blood T cell repertoires in COVID-19. Data came from immunoSEQ multiplex PCR; TCRdb stores just in-frame clones and leaves some out. The sample includes 34,000 or so clones, roughly 87% of them seen just once. Sequenced input: peripheral blood. Receptors were obtained from a man aged 45-60 years with active or convalescent COVID-19. CDR3s include the opening cysteine and the closing phenylalanine or tryptophan. A D gene is named only where the DNA matches it firmly. Where a row states a size, it is once, few, many or the class of an expanded clone; other rows omit it.

>.|TRBV27|TRBD2|TRBJ2-1
TGTGCCAGCAGCCCACTAGCGGGAGGGCTCCTCTTC
CASSPLAGGLLF
>once|TRBV28|.|TRBJ2-3
TGTGCCAGCAGTTTAGGGGGGGCCAACACAGATACGCAGTATTTT
CASSLGGANTDTQYF
>.|TRBV5-1|.|TRBJ2-7
TGCGCCAGCAGCTCGGACCCCGGGACTGGGATCTACGAGCAGTACTTC
CASSSDPGTGIYEQYF
>.|TRBV5-6|TRBD2|TRBJ2-7
TGTGCCAGCAGCCTCAGGACTAGCGGGAGTTACGAGCAGTACTTC
CASSLRTSGSYEQYF
>once|TRBV24-1|.|TRBJ1-5
TGTGCCACCAGTGATTTTGGCCAGCCCCAGCATTTT
CATSDFGQPQHF
>.|TRBV10-2|.|TRBJ1-1
TGCGCCAGCAGTGAGTCCAACAGGGAGAACGGTGAAGCTTTCTTT
CASSESNRENGEAFF
>.|TRBV11-2|TRBD2|TRBJ2-7
TGTGCCAGCAGCCCCTGGGGGGGACTCCACTACGAGCAGTACTTC
CASSPWGGLHYEQYF
>few|TRBV19|.|TRBJ2-5
TGTGCCAGTAGTAACGTCTTCCGGGGGACCCAGTACTTC
CASSNVFRGTQYF
>.|TRBV16|.|TRBJ2-7
TGTGCCAGCAGCCATTCGGGTCTGGGGGGTAACGAGCAGTACTTC
CASSHSGLGGNEQYF
>.|TRBV29-1|TRBD2|TRBJ2-7
TGCAGCGTTGGGGGGGGTACCTACGAGCAGTACTTC
CSVGGGTYEQYF
>.|TRBV24-1|TRBD2|TRBJ2-5
TGTGCCACCAGTGATCGTCGGGAATCCCGGACTAGCACACAAGAGACCCAGTACTTC
CATSDRRESRTSTQETQYF
>.|TRBV11-2|.|TRBJ2-3
TGTGCCAGCAGCTTAGTCTCAGATACGCAGTATTTT
CASSLVSDTQYF
>.|TRBV5-6|.|TRBJ2-7
TGTGCCAGCAGCTTGGCCGTCAACAGGGATTGGACCTACGAGCAGTACTTC
CASSLAVNRDWTYEQYF
>.|TRBV7-2|.|TRBJ2-7
TGTGCCAGCAGCCAGGACAGTATATACTACGAGCAGTACTTC
CASSQDSIYYEQYF
>.|TRBV4-1|.|TRBJ2-1
TGCGCCAGCAGCCAAGATGGGGCCCATGAGCAGTTCTTC
CASSQDGAHEQFF
>once|TRBV2|TRBD2|TRBJ2-7
TGTGCCAGCGCGCGACTAGCGGGAGCAGGGTACGAGCAGTACTTC
CASARLAGAGYEQYF